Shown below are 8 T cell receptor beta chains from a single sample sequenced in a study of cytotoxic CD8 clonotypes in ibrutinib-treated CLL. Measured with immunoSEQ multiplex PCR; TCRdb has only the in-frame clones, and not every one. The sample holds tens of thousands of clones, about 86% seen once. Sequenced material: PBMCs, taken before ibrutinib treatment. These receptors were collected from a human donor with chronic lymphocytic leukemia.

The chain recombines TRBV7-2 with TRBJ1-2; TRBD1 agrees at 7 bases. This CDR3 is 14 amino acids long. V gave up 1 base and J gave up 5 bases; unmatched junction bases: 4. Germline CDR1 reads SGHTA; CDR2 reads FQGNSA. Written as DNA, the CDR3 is TGTGCCAGCAGCTTAGAGGGACAGAGTTATGGCTACACCTTC. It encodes CASSLEGQSYGYTF.

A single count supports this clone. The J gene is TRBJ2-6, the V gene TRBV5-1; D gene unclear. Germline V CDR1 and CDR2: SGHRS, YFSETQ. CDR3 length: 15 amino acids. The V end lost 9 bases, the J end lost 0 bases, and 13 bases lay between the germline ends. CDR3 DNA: TGCGCCACGGCTAGACTTAACTCTGGGGCCAACGTCCTGACTTTC. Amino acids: CATARLNSGANVLTF.

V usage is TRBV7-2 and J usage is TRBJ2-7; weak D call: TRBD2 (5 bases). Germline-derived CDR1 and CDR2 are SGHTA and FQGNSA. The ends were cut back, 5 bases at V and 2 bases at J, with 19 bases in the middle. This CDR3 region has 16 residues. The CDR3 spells CASSPDATRQTYEQYF. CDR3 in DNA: TGTGCCAGCAGCCCAGATGCAACTAGACAAACCTACGAGCAGTACTTC.

CDR3 residues: CASSGGQSTNEKLFF. The CDR3 coding sequence is TGTGCCAGCAGTGGCGGACAGTCAACTAATGAAAAACTGTTTTTT. The chain has TRBV6-1 and TRBJ1-4; possible D gene TRBD1, 6 bases. Germline V gene data show CDR1 as MNHNS and CDR2 as SASEGT. V shed 4 bases and J shed 0 bases, with 9 bases lying between them. The CDR3 sequence is 15 residues long.

CDR3 protein: CASSHEGFGANVLTF. The CDR3 DNA sequence: TGTGCCAGCAGCCACGAGGGATTTGGGGCCAACGTCCTGACTTTC. This chain links TRBV14 with TRBJ2-6; maybe TRBD2 (5 bases). The CDR3 runs 15 residues. Trimming removed 3 bases from V and 3 bases from J, with 9 bases in between. Germline V gene data show CDR1 as SGHDN and CDR2 as FVKESK.

The CDR3 DNA is TGTGCCAGCAGCACCGAAGGGGCAGATACGCAGTATTTT. Residues: CASSTEGADTQYF. V is TRBV7-2 and J is TRBJ2-3; weak D call: TRBD1 (5 bases). The germline V gene has CDR1 SGHTA and CDR2 FQGNSA. The CDR3 spans 13 residues. With 5 bases removed from V and 4 bases from J, the gap between germline ends came to 10 bases.

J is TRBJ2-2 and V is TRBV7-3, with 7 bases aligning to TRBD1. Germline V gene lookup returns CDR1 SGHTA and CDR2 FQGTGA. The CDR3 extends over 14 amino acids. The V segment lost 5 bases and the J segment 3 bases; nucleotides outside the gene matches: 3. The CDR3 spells CASSRDRYTGELFF. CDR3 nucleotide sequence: TGTGCCAGCAGCCGGGACAGATACACCGGGGAGCTGTTTTTT. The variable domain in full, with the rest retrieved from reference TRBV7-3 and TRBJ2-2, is GAGVSQTPSNKVTEKGKYVELRCDPISGHTALYWYRQSLGQGPEFLIYFQGTGAADDSGLPNDRFFAVRPEGSVSTLKIQRTERGDSAVYLCASSRDRYTGELFFGEGSRLTVL.

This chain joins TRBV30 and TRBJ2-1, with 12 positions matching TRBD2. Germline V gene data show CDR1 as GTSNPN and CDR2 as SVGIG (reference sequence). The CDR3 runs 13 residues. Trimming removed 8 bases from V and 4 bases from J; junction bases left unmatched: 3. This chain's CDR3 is CARTSGTYNEQFF. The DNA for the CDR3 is TGTGCCAGGACTAGCGGGACTTACAATGAGCAGTTCTTC.